Shown below are 15 T cell receptor beta chains from a single sample sequenced in a study of regulatory T cells in long-lasting Graves disease. Sequencing libraries for TCR beta were prepared with iRepertoire HTBI primers and Arm-PCR of CDR3 regions. TCRdb reprocessed the multiplex PCR reads with MiXCR, giving one entry per CDR3 protein. The repertoire holds 400,000 to 550,000 distinct CDR3 sequences, around 17% seen once, with 23% in the top ten. Time point meaning: newly diagnosed GD, antithyroid drugs for less than 3 months. PBMC-derived RNA was used for the TCR library. The same data also contributed to another study, on T cells in Graves' hyperthyroidism and ophthalmopathy.

Sequences were derived from peripheral blood mononuclear cells (PBMCs), sampled at new diagnosis, from a patient treated with antithyroid drugs. The receptors shown here come from a woman aged 18-29 years with Graves disease.

The J gene is TRBJ2-5, the V gene TRBV7-9; the D is unclear. Germline V CDR1 and CDR2: SEHNR, FQNEAQ (reference sequence). The CDR3 covers 13 residues. The germline V and J ends were trimmed by 1 base and 5 bases, with 8 bases remaining between them. The CDR3 loop reads CASSLELWETQYF. The DNA of the CDR3 is TGTGCCAGCAGCTTAGAACTCTGGGAGACCCAGTACTTC.

The chain carries TRBV2 and TRBJ2-6; the D gene is possibly TRBD2 (6 bases). The V end was cut by 5 bases, the J end by 0 bases, with 11 bases between. Germline CDR1 SNHLY, CDR2 FYNNEI. The CDR3 length is 16 residues. CDR3 residues: CASSRDWSSGANVLTF. The CDR3 nucleotides read TGTGCCAGCAGTCGGGACTGGAGCTCTGGGGCCAACGTCCTGACTTTC.

This chain uses TRBV7-8 with TRBJ2-7; 11 bases line up with TRBD2. CDR3 length equals 14 residues. Germline values: CDR1 SGHVS, CDR2 FQNEAQ. Trimming took 1 base from V and 6 from J; bases not matched to a gene: 2. CDR3 in DNA: TGTGCCAGCAGCTTAGAACTAGCGGGAGTCGAGCAGTACTTC. It translates to CASSLELAGVEQYF.

The CDR3 nucleotides read TGCGCCAGCAGCCTTTACCCTAGCGGGAGGAGCACCGGGGAGCTGTTTTTT. Its translation is CASSLYPSGRSTGELFF. V is TRBV5-1 and J is TRBJ2-2, with 11 bases lining up with TRBD2. After removal of 4 bases from V and 4 bases from J, the junction contained 9 bases not matched to a gene. Looked up from germline, CDR1 is SGHRS and CDR2 is YFSETQ. This CDR3 spans 17 amino acids.

The V and J genes are TRBV6-1 and TRBJ2-1; D gene uncertain. Trimming stripped 5 bases from V and 0 bases from J, with 17 bases between. Germline-derived CDR1 and CDR2 are MNHNS and SASEGT. The CDR3 is 17 residues long. The chain's CDR3 is CASSPTIDRSSYNEQFF. In DNA form, the CDR3 reads TGTGCCAGCAGTCCGACCATCGACCGAAGCTCCTACAATGAGCAGTTCTTC.

This clonotype appeared many times. The J gene is TRBJ2-1, the V gene TRBV6-1, with D tentatively TRBD2 (5 bases). Trimming left V 6 bases short and J 1 base short, with 25 bases between. The CDR3 extends over 19 amino acids. Germline CDR1 MNHNS, CDR2 SASEGT. In DNA form, the CDR3 reads TGTGCCAGCAGCACGGGGTTAGCGCGGTTGGGAAGGTCCTACAATGAGCAGTTCTTC. This translates into CASSTGLARLGRSYNEQFF.

This clonotype appeared many times. The chain links TRBV11-2 to TRBJ1-1, with D perhaps matching TRBD1 (6 bases). Deletions cut 5 bases from V and 0 bases from J, with 16 bases between. The CDR3 contains 16 residues. CDR1 SGHAT and CDR2 FQNNGV come from the germline V gene. CDR3: CASSLEGGAMNTEAFF. CDR3 nucleotide sequence: TGTGCCAGCAGCCTCGAGGGGGGCGCGATGAACACTGAAGCTTTCTTT.

The chain links TRBV29-1 to TRBJ1-2; 12 bases align to TRBD1. The CDR3 is 14 amino acids. J gave up 5 bases and V 5 bases, and 6 bases lay outside the gene matches. The germline V gene encodes CDR1 SQVTM and CDR2 ANQGSEA. CDR3 region: CSVTGTGGGYGYTF. CDR3 bases: TGCAGCGTTACCGGGACAGGGGGCGGGTATGGCTACACCTTC. Combining the CDR3 with reference TRBV29-1 and TRBJ1-2 gives the whole variable domain SAVISQKPSRDICQRGTSLTIQCQVDSQVTMMFWYRQQPGQSLTLIATANQGSEATYESGFVIDKFPISRPNLTFSTLTVSNMSPEDSSIYLCSVTGTGGGYGYTFGSGTRLTVV.

V and J are TRBV5-6 and TRBJ2-7, with D maybe TRBD2 (5 bases). This CDR3 has 12 amino acids. V was shortened by 7 bases and J by 2 bases, with 10 bases between the two germline ends. Germline assignment: CDR1 SGHDT and CDR2 YYEEEE. In DNA form, the CDR3 reads TGTGCCAGCTCCGCTAGCACCTACGAGCAGTACTTC. It translates to CASSASTYEQYF.

The genes are TRBV5-1 and TRBJ1-4; 8 nucleotides match TRBD1. This CDR3 region has 16 residues. Germline trimming cut 4 bases from V and 7 bases from J; bases unmatched to any gene: 12. Per the germline V gene, CDR1 is SGHRS and CDR2 is YFSETQ. CDR3 sequence (DNA): TGCGCCAGCAGCGACAATCTCAGGGGGCTAGCTGAAAAACTGTTTTTT. Encoded protein: CASSDNLRGLAEKLFF.

This clonotype was detected ten times or more. The V gene is TRBV12-3 or TRBV12-4, the J gene TRBJ2-3, with D uncertain. Trimming cost V 3 bases and J 1 base, with 11 bases left between them. There are 15 residues in the CDR3. CDR3 in DNA: TGTGCCAGCAGTTTTGTCCCTCAAGGCACAGATACGCAGTATTTT. This encodes CASSFVPQGTDTQYF.

This clonotype was seen many times. The rearrangement uses TRBV11-2 and TRBJ2-3, with D unresolved. Trimming removed 4 bases from V and 0 bases from J, with 5 bases in between. This CDR3 contains 13 residues. The V gene's germline CDR1 is SGHAT and CDR2 FQNNGV. CDR3 region: CASSWYSTDTQYF. The CDR3 bases are TGTGCCAGCAGCTGGTATAGCACAGATACGCAGTATTTT.

This clonotype was observed a handful of times. The J gene is TRBJ1-2, the V gene TRBV7-3; D call uncertain. This CDR3 region has 13 residues. The V gene's germline CDR1 is SGHTA and CDR2 FQGTGA. V was cut by 5 bases and J by 8 bases, with 15 bases left in between. The CDR3 spells CASSEATSGGYTF. The DNA for the CDR3 is TGTGCCAGCAGCGAGGCCACCTCAGGAGGCTACACCTTC.

This clonotype appeared many times. This rearrangement joins TRBV28 to TRBJ2-7; maybe TRBD2 (5 bases). The CDR3 runs 14 residues. Germline CDR1 and CDR2: MDHEN and SYDVKM. V was shortened by 7 bases and J by 6 bases, with 19 bases between the two germline ends. The CDR3 sequence: CASKVSGSSREQYF. CDR3 DNA: TGTGCCAGCAAAGTTTCGGGGTCGTCGCGCGAGCAGTACTTC.

This sequence joins TRBV12-3 or TRBV12-4 and TRBJ1-1, with 8 bases matching TRBD1. The V and J ends lost 5 bases and 10 bases, in that order; junction bases with no gene match: 12. The CDR3 runs 14 residues. The DNA for the CDR3 is TGTGCCAGCAGTCCCCGGTCGGACAGGGTGGGAGCTTTCTTT. Encoded protein: CASSPRSDRVGAFF.